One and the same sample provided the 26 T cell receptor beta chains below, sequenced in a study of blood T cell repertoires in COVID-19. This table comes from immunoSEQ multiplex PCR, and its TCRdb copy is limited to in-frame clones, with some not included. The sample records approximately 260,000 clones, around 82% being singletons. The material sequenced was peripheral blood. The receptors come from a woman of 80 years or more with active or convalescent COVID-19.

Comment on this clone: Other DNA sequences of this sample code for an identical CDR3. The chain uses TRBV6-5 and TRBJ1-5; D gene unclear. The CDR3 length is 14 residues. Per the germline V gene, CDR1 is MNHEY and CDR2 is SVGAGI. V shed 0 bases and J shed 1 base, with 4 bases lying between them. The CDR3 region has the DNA TGTGCCAGCAGTTACTCGAGGAGCAATCAGCCCCAGCATTTT. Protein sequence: CASSYSRSNQPQHF.

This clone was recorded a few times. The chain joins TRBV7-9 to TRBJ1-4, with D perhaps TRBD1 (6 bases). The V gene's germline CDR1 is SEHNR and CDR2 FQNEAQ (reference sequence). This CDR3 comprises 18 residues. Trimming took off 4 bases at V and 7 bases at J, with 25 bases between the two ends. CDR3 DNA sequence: TGTGCCAGCAGCTATGGGGCTGGACAGACCAATCCCGGTGAAAAACTGTTTTTT. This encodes CASSYGAGQTNPGEKLFF.

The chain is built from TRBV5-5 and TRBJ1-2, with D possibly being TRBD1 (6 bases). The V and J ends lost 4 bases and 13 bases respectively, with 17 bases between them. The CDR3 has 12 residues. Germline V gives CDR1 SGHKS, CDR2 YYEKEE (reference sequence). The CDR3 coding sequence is TGTGCCAGCAGCCCATACACAGGGCCCGGCACCTTC. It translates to CASSPYTGPGTF.

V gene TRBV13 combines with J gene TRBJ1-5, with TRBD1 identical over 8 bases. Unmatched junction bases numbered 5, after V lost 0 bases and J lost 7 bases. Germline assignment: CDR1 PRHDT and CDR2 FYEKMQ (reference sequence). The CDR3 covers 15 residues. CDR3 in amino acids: CASSLGTGDGQPQHF. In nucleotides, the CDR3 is TGTGCCAGCAGCTTAGGGACAGGGGATGGCCAGCCCCAGCATTTT. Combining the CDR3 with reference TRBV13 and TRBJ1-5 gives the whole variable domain AAGVIQSPRHLIKEKRETATLKCYPIPRHDTVYWYQQGPGQDPQFLISFYEKMQSDKGSIPDRFSAQQFSDYHSELNMSSLELGDSALYFCASSLGTGDGQPQHFGDGTRLSIL.

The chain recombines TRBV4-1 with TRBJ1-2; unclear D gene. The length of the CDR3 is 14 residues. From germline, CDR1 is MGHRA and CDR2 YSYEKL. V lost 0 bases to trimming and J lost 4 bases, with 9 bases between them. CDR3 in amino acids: CASSQEAGPYGYTF. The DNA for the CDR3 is TGCGCCAGCAGCCAAGAGGCAGGTCCCTATGGCTACACCTTC.

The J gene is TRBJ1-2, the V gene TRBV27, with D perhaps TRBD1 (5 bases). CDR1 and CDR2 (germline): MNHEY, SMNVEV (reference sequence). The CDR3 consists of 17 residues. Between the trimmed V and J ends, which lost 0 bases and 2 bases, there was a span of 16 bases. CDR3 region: CASSLSLLWGLNYGYTF. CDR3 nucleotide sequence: TGTGCCAGCAGTTTATCCTTGTTATGGGGACTAAACTATGGCTACACCTTC.

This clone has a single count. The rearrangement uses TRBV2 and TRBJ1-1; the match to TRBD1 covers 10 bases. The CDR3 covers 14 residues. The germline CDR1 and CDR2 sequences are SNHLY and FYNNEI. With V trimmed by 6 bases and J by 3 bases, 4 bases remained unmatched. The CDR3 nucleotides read TGTGCCAGCAGGGGGGGACAGGGGCACACTGAAGCTTTCTTT. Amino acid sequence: CASRGGQGHTEAFF. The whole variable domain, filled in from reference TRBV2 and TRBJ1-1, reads EPEVTQTPSHQVTQMGQEVILRCVPISNHLYFYWYRQILGQKVEFLVSFYNNEISEKSEIFDDQFSVERPDGSNFTLKIRSTKLEDSAMYFCASRGGQGHTEAFFGQGTRLTVV.

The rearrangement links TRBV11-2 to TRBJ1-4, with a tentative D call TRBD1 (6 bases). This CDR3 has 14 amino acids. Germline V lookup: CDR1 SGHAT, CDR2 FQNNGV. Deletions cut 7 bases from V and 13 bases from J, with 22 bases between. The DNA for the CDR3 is TGTGCCAGCACCCTCCGGTTGGGGGCCGCCAGACTGTTTTTT. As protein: CASTLRLGAARLFF.

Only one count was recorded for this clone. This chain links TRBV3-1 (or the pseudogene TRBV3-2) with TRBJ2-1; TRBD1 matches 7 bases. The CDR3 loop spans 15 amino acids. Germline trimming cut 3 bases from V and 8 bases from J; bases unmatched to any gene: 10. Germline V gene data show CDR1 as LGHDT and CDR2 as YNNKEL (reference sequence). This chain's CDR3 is CASSQALGTADEQFF. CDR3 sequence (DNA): TGTGCCAGCAGCCAGGCTCTCGGGACAGCAGATGAGCAGTTCTTC.

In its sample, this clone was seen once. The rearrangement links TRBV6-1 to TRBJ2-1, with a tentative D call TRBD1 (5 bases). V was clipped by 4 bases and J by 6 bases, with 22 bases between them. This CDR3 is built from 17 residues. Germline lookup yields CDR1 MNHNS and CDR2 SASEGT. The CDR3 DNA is TGTGCCAGCAGTGGGCCTCAGGGTCGCTACCGTTCCAATGAGCAGTTCTTC. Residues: CASSGPQGRYRSNEQFF.

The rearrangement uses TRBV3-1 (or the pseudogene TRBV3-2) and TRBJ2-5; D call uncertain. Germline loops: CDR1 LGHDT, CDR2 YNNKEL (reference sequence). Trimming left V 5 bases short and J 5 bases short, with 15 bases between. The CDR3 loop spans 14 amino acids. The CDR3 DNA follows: TGTGCCAGCAGCGAATCTTTGGCCGTCGAGACCCAGTACTTC. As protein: CASSESLAVETQYF.

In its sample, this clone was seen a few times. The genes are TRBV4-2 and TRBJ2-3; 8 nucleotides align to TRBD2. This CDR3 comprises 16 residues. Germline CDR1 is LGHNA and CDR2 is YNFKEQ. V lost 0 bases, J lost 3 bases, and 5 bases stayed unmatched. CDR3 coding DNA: TGTGCCAGCAGCCAAGATAGGGCTAGCGGGACAGATACGCAGTATTTT. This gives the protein CASSQDRASGTDTQYF.

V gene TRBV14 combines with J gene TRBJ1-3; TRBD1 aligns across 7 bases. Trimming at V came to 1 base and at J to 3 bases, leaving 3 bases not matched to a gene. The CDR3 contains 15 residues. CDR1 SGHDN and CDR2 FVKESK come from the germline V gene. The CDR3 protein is CASSQGTGFGNTIYF. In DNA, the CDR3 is TGTGCCAGCAGCCAAGGGACAGGATTTGGAAACACCATATATTTT.

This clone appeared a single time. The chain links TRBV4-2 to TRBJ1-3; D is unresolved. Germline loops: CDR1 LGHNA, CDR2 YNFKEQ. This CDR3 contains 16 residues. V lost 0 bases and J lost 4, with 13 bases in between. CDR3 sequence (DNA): TGTGCCAGCAGCCAAGAACTAGGGTTTTCAGGAAACACCATATATTTT. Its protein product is CASSQELGFSGNTIYF.

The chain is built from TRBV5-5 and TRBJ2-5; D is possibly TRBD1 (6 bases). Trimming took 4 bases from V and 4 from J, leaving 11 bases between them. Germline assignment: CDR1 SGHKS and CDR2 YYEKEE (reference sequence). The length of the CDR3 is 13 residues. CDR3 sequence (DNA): TGTGCCAGCAGCCGGATAGGGGGAGAGACCCAGTACTTC. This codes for CASSRIGGETQYF.

The CDR3 bases are TGCGCCAGCAGCTTTACGGGACAGAACACTGAAGCTTTCTTT. This encodes CASSFTGQNTEAFF. This chain connects TRBV5-1 to TRBJ1-1; a possible D gene is TRBD1 (6 bases). The CDR3 sequence is 14 residues long. From germline, CDR1 is SGHRS and CDR2 YFSETQ. The ends were cut back, 2 bases at V and 1 base at J, with 9 bases in the middle.

CDR3 residues: CAIQKVTPNYGYTF. In nucleotides, the CDR3 is TGTGCCATCCAAAAAGTTACTCCTAACTATGGCTACACCTTC. The rearrangement links TRBV6-5 to TRBJ1-2; no firm D call. Germline assignment: CDR1 MNHEY and CDR2 SVGAGI. V lost 10 bases, J lost 0 bases, and 15 bases lay in between. This CDR3 is 14 amino acids long.

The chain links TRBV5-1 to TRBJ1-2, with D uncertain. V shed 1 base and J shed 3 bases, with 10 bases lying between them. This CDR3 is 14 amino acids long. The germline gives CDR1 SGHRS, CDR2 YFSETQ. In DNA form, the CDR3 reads TGCGCCAGCAGCTTGAGTGTCCAGGACTATGGCTACACCTTC. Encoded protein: CASSLSVQDYGYTF.

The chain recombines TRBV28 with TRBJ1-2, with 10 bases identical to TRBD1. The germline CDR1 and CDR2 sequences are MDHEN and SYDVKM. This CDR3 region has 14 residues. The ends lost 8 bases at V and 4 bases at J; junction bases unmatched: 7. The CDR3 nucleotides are TGTGCCAGCGGGACAGGGGCCTCCTTCTATGGCTACACCTTC. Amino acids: CASGTGASFYGYTF.

This chain's CDR3 is CATSRDSAGGLKTQYF. The CDR3 coding sequence is TGTGCCACCAGCAGAGATTCCGCAGGGGGTTTAAAGACCCAGTACTTC. The chain employs TRBV15 and TRBJ2-5, with 7 nucleotides matching TRBD1. The J segment lost 6 bases and the V segment lost 0 bases, leaving 10 bases of the junction unmatched. The CDR3 spans 16 residues. Germline assignment: CDR1 LNHNV and CDR2 YYDKDF (reference sequence).

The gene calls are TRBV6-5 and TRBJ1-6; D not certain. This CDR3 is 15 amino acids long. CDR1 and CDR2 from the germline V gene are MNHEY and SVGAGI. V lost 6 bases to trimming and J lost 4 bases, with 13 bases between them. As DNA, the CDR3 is TGTGCCAGCAGCCAGGTTTCGGTTTATAATTCACCCCTCCACTTT. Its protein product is CASSQVSVYNSPLHF.

DNA for the CDR3: TGTGCCTGGAACAACTACCGAATGAGGACAGGGGGTTCCTCTGGGGCCAACGTCCTGACTTTC. Amino acids: CAWNNYRMRTGGSSGANVLTF. The chain links TRBV30 to TRBJ2-6; 10 bases fit TRBD1. The trim removed 4 bases at V and 0 bases at J, leaving 18 bases unmatched. Germline V lookup: CDR1 GTSNPN, CDR2 SVGIG (reference sequence). This CDR3 has 21 amino acids.

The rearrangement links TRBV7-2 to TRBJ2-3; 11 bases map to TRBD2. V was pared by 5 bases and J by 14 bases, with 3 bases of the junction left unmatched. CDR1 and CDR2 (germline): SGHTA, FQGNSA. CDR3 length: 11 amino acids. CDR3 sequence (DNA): TGTGCCAGCAGCGGTAGCGGGAGGGCGTATTTT. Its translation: CASSGSGRAYF.

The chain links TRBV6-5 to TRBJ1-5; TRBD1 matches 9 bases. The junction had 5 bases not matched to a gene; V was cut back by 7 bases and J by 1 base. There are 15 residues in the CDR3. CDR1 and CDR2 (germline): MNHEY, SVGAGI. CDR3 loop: CASIRTGESNQPQHF. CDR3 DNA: TGTGCCAGCATCAGGACAGGGGAGAGCAATCAGCCCCAGCATTTT.

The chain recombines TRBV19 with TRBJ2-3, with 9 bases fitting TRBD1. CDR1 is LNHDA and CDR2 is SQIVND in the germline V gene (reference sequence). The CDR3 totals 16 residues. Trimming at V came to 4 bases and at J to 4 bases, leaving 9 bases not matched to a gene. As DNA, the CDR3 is TGTGCCAGTAGTACCCCGGGACAGGGAGGCCCAGATACGCAGTATTTT. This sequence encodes CASSTPGQGGPDTQYF.

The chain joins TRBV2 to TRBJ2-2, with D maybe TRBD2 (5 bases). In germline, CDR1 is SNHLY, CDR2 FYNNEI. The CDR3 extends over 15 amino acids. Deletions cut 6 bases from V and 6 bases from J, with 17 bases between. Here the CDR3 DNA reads TGTGCCAGCAGCCTAGAGGCCCAGGAGGCCGGGGAGCTGTTTTTT. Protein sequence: CASSLEAQEAGELFF.